This T cell receptor beta chain came from a study of blood T cell repertoires in COVID-19. Study-wide background: Collection of acute and convalescent COVID-19 samples took place in the United States, Italy and Spain.

The germline V and J ends were trimmed by 0 bases and 5 bases, with 17 bases remaining between them. CDR1 is SGHRS, CDR2 YFSETQ, per germline. The CDR3 consists of 16 residues. The repertoire was sequenced with immunoSEQ multiplex PCR; TCRdb's copy has only in-frame clones and lacks some. The sample contains 93,000 or so clones, roughly 89% of which appear only once. The rearrangement joins TRBV5-1 to TRBJ1-1; possibly TRBD1 for D (6 bases). The clonotype was recovered from an elderly woman in a cohort sampled during active COVID-19. Material for sequencing was peripheral blood. CDR3 region: CASSLAGGAIGTEAFF. Written as DNA, the CDR3 is TGCGCCAGCAGCTTGGCCGGGGGGGCGATCGGGACTGAAGCTTTCTTT.